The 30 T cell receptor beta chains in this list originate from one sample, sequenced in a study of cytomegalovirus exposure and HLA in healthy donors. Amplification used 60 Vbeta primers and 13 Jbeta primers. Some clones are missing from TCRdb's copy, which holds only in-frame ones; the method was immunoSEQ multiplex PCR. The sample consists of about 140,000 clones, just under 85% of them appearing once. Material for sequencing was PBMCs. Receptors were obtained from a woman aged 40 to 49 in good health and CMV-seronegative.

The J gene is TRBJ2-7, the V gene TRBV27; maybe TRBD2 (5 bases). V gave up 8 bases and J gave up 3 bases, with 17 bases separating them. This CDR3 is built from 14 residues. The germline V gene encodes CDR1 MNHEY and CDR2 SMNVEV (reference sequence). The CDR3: CASGREGRRYEQYF. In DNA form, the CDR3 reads TGTGCCAGCGGCCGGGAAGGGCGACGCTACGAGCAGTACTTC.

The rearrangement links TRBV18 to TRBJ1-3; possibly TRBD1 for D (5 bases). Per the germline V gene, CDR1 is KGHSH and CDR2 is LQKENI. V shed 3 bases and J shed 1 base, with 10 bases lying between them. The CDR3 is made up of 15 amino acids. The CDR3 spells CASSPPGLSGNTIYF. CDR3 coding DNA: TGTGCCAGCTCACCCCCAGGGTTATCTGGAAACACCATATATTTT.

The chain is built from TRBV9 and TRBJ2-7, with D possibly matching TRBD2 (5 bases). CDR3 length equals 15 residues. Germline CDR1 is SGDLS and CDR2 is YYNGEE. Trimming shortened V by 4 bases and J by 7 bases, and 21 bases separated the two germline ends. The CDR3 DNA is TGTGCCAGCAGCCTCGGATCCAATCCACGGGGTGAGCAGTACTTC. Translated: CASSLGSNPRGEQYF.

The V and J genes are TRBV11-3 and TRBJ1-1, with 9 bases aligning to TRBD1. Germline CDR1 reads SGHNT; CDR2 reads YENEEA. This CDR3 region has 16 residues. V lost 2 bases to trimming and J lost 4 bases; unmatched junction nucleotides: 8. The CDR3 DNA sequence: TGTGCCAGCAGCTTAAAGTACAGGGGGCCGGTCACTGAAGCTTTCTTT. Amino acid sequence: CASSLKYRGPVTEAFF.

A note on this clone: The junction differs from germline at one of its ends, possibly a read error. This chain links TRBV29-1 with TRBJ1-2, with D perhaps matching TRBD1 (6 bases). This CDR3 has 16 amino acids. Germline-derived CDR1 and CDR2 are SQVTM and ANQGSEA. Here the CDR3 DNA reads TGCAGCGTTAAAGATATGGACAGCCGGGAGGCCTATGGCTACACCTTC. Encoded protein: CSVKDMDSREAYGYTF.

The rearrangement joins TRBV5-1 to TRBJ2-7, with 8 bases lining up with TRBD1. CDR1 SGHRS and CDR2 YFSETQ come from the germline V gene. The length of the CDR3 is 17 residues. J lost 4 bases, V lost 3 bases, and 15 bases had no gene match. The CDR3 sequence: CASSYQPRTGRGYEQYF. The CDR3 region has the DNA TGCGCCAGCAGCTACCAACCAAGGACAGGGAGAGGGTACGAGCAGTACTTC. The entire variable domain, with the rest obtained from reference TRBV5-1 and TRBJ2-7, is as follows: KAGVTQTPRYLIKTRGQQVTLSCSPISGHRSVSWYQQTPGQGLQFLFEYFSETQRNKGNFPGRFSGRQFSNSRSEMNVSTLELGDSALYLCASSYQPRTGRGYEQYFGPGTRLTVT.

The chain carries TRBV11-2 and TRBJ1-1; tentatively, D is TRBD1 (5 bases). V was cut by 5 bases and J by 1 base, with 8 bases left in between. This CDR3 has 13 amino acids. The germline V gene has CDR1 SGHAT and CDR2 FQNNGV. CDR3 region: CASSVQANTEAFF. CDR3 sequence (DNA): TGTGCCAGCAGCGTACAGGCGAACACTGAAGCTTTCTTT.

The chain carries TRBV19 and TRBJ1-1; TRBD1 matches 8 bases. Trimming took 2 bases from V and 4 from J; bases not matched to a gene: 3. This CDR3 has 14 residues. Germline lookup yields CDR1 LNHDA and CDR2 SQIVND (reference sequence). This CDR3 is CASSINTGGTEAFF. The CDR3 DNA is TGTGCCAGTAGTATAAATACAGGGGGCACTGAAGCTTTCTTT.

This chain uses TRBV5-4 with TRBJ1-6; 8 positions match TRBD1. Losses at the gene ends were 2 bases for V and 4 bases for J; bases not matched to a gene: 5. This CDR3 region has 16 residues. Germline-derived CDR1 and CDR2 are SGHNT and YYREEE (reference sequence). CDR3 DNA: TGTGCCAGCAGCTTTGACAGGGGCCCTTATAATTCACCCCTCCACTTT. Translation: CASSFDRGPYNSPLHF.

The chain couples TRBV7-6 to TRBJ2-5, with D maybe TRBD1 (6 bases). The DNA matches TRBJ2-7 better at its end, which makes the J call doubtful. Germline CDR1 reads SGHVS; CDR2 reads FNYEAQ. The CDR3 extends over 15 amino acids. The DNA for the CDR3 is TGTGCCAGCAGCTTAGAACAGGGCCCATTCAACGAGCAGTACTTC. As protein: CASSLEQGPFNEQYF.

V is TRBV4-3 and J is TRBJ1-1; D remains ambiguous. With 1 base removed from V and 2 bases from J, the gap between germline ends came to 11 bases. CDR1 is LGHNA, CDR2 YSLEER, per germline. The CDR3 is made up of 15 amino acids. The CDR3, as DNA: TGCGCCAGCAGCCAAGTTGGTGAGGGTAACACTGAAGCTTTCTTT. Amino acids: CASSQVGEGNTEAFF.

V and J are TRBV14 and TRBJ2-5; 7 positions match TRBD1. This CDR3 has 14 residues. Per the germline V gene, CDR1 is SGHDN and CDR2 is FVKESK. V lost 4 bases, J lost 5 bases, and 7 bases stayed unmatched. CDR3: CASSPGQRWETQYF. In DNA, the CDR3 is TGTGCCAGCAGCCCGGGACAGCGTTGGGAGACCCAGTACTTC.

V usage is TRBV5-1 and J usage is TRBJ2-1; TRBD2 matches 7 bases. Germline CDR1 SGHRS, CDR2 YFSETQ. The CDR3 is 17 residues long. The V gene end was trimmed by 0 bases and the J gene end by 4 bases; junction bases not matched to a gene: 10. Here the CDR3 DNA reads TGCGCCAGCAGCTTGGTCTTCGCGGGAGCGGGGTACAATGAGCAGTTCTTC. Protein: CASSLVFAGAGYNEQFF.

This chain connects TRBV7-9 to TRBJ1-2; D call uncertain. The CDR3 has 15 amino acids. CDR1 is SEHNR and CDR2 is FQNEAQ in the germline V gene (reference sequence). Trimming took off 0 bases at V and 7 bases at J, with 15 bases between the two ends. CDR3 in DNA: TGTGCCAGCAGCTTAGCGCTAAGTGATTCGGTTGGCTACACCTTC. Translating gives CASSLALSDSVGYTF.

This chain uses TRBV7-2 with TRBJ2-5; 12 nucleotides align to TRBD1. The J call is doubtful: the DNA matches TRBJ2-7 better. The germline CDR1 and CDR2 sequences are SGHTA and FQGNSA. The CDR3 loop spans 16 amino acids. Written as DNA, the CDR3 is TGTGCCAGCAGCTTAGTAGGGACAGGGGGCCATTACGAGCAGTACTTC. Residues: CASSLVGTGGHYEQYF.

CDR3 DNA: TGTGCCAGCAGTTCCACCGGGACTAGCGGGAGGGCTGAGCAGTTCTTC. This gives the protein CASSSTGTSGRAEQFF. This chain connects TRBV6-5 to TRBJ2-1, with 16 nucleotides matching TRBD2. The V gene end was trimmed by 4 bases and the J gene end by 9 bases; junction bases not matched to a gene: 6. CDR3 length equals 16 residues. Germline-derived CDR1 and CDR2 are MNHEY and SVGAGI.

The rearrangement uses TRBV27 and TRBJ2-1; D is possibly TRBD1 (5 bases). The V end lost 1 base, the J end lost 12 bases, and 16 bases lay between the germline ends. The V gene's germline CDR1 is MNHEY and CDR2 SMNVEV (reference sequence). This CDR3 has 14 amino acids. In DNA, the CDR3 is TGTGCCAGCAGTTTATTTTCGTCAGGGAACGGGCAGTTCTTC. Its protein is CASSLFSSGNGQFF.

CDR3 in DNA: TGTGCCAGCCGGCGACAGGGCCCTAATCCCCAGCATTTT. It is translated as CASRRQGPNPQHF. V is TRBV27 and J is TRBJ1-5, with TRBD1 identical over 7 bases. V dropped 8 bases and J dropped 10; count of bases not matched to a gene: 11. This CDR3 has 13 residues. Per the germline V gene, CDR1 is MNHEY and CDR2 is SMNVEV (reference sequence).

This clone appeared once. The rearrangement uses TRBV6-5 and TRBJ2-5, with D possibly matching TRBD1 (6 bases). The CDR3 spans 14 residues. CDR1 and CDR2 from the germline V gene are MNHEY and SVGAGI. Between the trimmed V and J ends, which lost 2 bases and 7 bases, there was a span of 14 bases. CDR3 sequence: CASSYTGQPGTQYF. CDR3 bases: TGTGCCAGCAGTTACACCGGACAGCCAGGGACCCAGTACTTC.

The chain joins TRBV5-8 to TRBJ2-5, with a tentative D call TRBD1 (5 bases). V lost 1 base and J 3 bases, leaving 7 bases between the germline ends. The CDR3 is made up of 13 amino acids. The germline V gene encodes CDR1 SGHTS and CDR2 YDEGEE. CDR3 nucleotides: TGTGCCAGCAGCTTGAACAGGAAAGAGACCCAGTACTTC. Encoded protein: CASSLNRKETQYF.

CDR3 bases: TGTGCCAGCAGTGACCCCGGACAGGGGGACACTGAAGCTTTCTTT. Translation gives CASSDPGQGDTEAFF. The chain joins TRBV25-1 to TRBJ1-1; 10 bases align to TRBD1. J gave up 3 bases and V 3 bases, and 4 bases lay outside the gene matches. The CDR3 loop spans 15 amino acids. From germline, CDR1 is MGHDK and CDR2 SYGVNS.

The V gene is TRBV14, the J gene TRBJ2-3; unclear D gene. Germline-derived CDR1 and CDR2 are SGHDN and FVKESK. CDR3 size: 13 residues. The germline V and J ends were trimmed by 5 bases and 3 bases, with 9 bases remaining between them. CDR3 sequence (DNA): TGTGCCAGCAGCTTCGAACAGACAGATACGCAGTATTTT. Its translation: CASSFEQTDTQYF.

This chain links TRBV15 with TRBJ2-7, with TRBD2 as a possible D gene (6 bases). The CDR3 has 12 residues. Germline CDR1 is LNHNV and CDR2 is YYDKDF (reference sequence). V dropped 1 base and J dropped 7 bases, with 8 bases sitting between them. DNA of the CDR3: TGTGCCACCAGCAGAGCGGCGGGAGAGCAGTACTTC. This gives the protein CATSRAAGEQYF.

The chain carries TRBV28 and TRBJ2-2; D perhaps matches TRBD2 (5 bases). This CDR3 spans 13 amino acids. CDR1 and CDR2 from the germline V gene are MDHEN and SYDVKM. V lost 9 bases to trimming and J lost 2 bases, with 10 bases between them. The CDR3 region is CASRTGNTGELFF. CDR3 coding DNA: TGTGCCAGTAGGACGGGAAACACCGGGGAGCTGTTTTTT.

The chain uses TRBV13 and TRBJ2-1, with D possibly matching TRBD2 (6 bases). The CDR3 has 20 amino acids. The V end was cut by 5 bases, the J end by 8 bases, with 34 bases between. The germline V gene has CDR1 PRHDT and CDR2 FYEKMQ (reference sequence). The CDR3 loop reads CASSPRPLAPKRIFFDEQFF. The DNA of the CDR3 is TGTGCCAGCAGCCCGAGACCTCTAGCGCCCAAAAGAATCTTTTTCGATGAGCAGTTCTTC.

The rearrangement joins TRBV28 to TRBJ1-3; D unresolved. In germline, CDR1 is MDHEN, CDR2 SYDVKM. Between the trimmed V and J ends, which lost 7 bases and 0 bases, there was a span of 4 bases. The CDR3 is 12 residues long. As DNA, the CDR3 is TGTGCCAGCACGTCCTCTGGAAACACCATATATTTT. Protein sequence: CASTSSGNTIYF.

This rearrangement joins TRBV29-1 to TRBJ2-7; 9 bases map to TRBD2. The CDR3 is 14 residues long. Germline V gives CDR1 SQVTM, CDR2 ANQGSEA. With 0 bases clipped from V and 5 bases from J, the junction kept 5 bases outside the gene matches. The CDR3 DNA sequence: TGCAGCGTTGAAGAGACTAGCGGTGGCGACGAGCAGTACTTC. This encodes CSVEETSGGDEQYF.

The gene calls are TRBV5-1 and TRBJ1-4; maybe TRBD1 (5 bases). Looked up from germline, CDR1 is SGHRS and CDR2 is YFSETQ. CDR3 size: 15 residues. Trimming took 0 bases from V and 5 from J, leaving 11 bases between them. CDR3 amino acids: CASSLEGGANEKLFF. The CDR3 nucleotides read TGCGCCAGCAGCTTGGAAGGAGGGGCGAATGAAAAACTGTTTTTT.

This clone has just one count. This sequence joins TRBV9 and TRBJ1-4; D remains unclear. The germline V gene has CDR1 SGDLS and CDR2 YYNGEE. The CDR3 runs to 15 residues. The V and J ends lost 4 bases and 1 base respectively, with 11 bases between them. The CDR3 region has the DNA TGTGCCAGCAGCAACTCACGAGGAACTAATGAAAAACTGTTTTTT. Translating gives CASSNSRGTNEKLFF.

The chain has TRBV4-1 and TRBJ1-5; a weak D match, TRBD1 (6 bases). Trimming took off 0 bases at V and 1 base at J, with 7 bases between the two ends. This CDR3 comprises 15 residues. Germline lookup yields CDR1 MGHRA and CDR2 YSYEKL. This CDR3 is CASSQDRGSNQPQHF. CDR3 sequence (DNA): TGCGCCAGCAGCCAAGACAGGGGAAGCAATCAGCCCCAGCATTTT.